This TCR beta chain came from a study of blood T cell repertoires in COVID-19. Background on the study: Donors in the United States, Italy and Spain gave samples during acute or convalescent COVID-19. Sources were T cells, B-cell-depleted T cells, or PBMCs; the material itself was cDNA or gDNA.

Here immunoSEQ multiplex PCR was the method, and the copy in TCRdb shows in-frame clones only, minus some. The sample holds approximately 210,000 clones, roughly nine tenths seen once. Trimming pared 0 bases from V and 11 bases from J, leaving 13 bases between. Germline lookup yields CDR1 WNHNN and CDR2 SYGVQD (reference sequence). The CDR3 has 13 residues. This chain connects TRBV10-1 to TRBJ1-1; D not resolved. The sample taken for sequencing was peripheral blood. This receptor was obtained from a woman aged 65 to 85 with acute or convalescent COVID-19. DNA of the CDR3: TGCGCCAGCAGTGAGTCGGGAGGGCTTGGGGCTTTCTTT. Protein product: CASSESGGLGAFF.